A selection of T cell receptor beta chains follows, all from one sample in a study of radiation and T cells in renal cell carcinoma. Here immunoSEQ multiplex PCR was the method, and the copy in TCRdb shows in-frame clones only, minus some. The sample lists 150,000 or so clones; 88% were seen once. The sequences come from blood, collected from a patient whose treatment included radiotherapy and nephrectomy. These receptors were taken from a woman between 65 and 79 years old with renal cell carcinoma. Each CDR3 is given with its conserved first and last residue. Fields, in order: D gene, J gene, V gene, clone size, CDR3 length, CDR3 protein, CDR3 DNA. A D gene is named only where the DNA matches it firmly. The size of a clone is reported for some rows only, either as once, few or many, or as a class for expanded clones.

>-|TRBJ1-5|TRBV4-2|-|14
CASSQDGSNQPQHF
TGTGCCAGCAGCCAAGATGGCAGCAATCAGCCCCAGCATTTT
>-|TRBJ1-2|TRBV6-5|-|16
CASSYSQAVGGYGYTF
TGTGCCAGCAGTTACTCTCAGGCCGTGGGGGGGTATGGCTACACCTTC
>-|TRBJ2-7|TRBV6-5|-|13
CASSYFGTYEQYF
TGTGCCAGCAGTTACTTCGGGACCTACGAGCAGTACTTC
>TRBD1|TRBJ1-5|TRBV4-1|-|15
CASSREGQGNFPQHF
TGCGCCAGCAGCCGAGAGGGACAGGGCAACTTTCCCCAGCATTTT
>-|TRBJ1-1|TRBV9|-|14
CASSVAPGYTEAFF
TGTGCCAGCAGCGTAGCCCCGGGTTACACTGAAGCTTTCTTT
>-|TRBJ1-6|TRBV7-8|-|14
CASSDSSYNSPLHF
TGTGCCAGCAGCGACAGCTCCTATAATTCACCCCTCCACTTT
>-|TRBJ1-3|TRBV28|-|16
CASSGAATGSGNTIYF
TGTGCCAGCAGCGGGGCGGCTACGGGTTCTGGAAACACCATATATTTT
>-|TRBJ2-2|TRBV5-1|-|14
CASSPTPNTGELFF
TGCGCCAGCAGCCCTACCCCGAACACCGGGGAGCTGTTTTTT
>-|TRBJ2-4|TRBV11-3|-|15
CASSLGTLAKNIQYF
TGTGCCAGCAGCTTAGGGACATTAGCCAAAAACATTCAGTACTTC
>TRBD1|TRBJ2-5|TRBV5-4|-|15
CASSYPGQGQETQYF
TGTGCCAGCAGTTACCCGGGACAGGGCCAAGAGACCCAGTACTTC
>TRBD2|TRBJ2-5|TRBV5-6|-|14
CASSLRLARRTQYF
TGTGCCAGCAGCCTCCGACTAGCGAGGAGGACCCAGTACTTC
>TRBD2|TRBJ2-5|TRBV4-3|once|16
CASSPLGTSPQETQYF
TGCGCCAGCAGCCCCTTAGGGACTAGCCCCCAAGAGACCCAGTACTTC
>-|TRBJ2-2|TRBV12-5|-|18
CASGLGTKQGGFTGELFF
TGTGCTAGTGGTTTGGGGACCAAACAGGGAGGTTTCACCGGGGAGCTGTTTTTT
>-|TRBJ1-1|TRBV7-3|-|12
CASSHVGGEAFF
TGTGCCAGCAGCCACGTAGGGGGGGAAGCTTTCTTT
>TRBD1|TRBJ1-6|TRBV6-5|-|16
CASSYSGTGANSPLHF
TGTGCCAGCAGTTATTCCGGGACAGGGGCTAATTCACCCCTCCACTTT
>-|TRBJ1-2|TRBV5-1|-|14
CASSLGDGPYGYTF
TGCGCCAGCAGCTTGGGGGACGGCCCCTATGGCTACACCTTC
>-|TRBJ2-2|TRBV28|-|12
CGSGDNTGELFF
TGTGGGTCCGGGGACAACACCGGGGAGCTGTTTTTT
>-|TRBJ1-6|TRBV11-2|-|15
CASSRDGAYNSPLHF
TGTGCCAGCAGCCGGGACGGAGCCTATAATTCACCCCTCCACTTT
>TRBD1|TRBJ1-1|TRBV28|-|14
CASRTSGTATEAFF
TGTGCCAGCAGAACATCGGGGACAGCCACTGAAGCTTTCTTT
>-|TRBJ2-1|TRBV12-5|once|14
CASGRGQFRDEQFF
TGTGCTAGTGGCCGGGGACAATTTCGGGATGAGCAGTTCTTC
>-|TRBJ2-1|TRBV7-7|-|15
CASSQPGQGYNEQFF
TGTGCTAGCAGCCAGCCCGGACAAGGCTACAATGAGCAGTTCTTC
>-|TRBJ1-1|TRBV6-5|-|15
CASSYGFRGNTEAFF
TGTGCCAGCAGTTACGGTTTCAGGGGGAACACTGAAGCTTTCTTT
>-|TRBJ1-4|TRBV6-5|-|15
CASSHRAGEYQKLFF
TGTGCCAGCAGCCACCGTGCCGGGGAATACCAAAAACTGTTTTTT
>-|TRBJ2-5|TRBV21-1|-|15
CASSKAPGLMETQYF
TGTGCCAGCAGCAAAGCGCCAGGGTTGATGGAGACCCAGTACTTC
>-|TRBJ2-5|TRBV7-9|-|15
CASSLAREVGETQYF
TGTGCCAGCAGCTTAGCCAGGGAGGTAGGGGAGACCCAGTACTTC
>-|TRBJ1-2|TRBV7-2|few|12
CASSLVSGGYTF
TGTGCCAGCAGCTTAGTATCGGGTGGCTACACCTTC
>-|TRBJ1-4|TRBV6-1|-|13
CASMAEGREKLFF
TGTGCCAGCATGGCAGAAGGTCGTGAAAAACTGTTTTTT
>TRBD1|TRBJ2-3|TRBV4-2|-|14
CASSPQGGTDTQYF
TGTGCCAGCAGCCCCCAGGGGGGCACAGATACGCAGTATTTT
>-|TRBJ1-1|TRBV6-5|-|13
CASSYSKGTEAFF
TGTGCCAGCAGTTACTCGAAAGGGACTGAAGCTTTCTTT
>-|TRBJ2-5|TRBV9|-|15
CASSVGRVLPETQYF
TGTGCCAGCAGCGTAGGGAGGGTCCTCCCGGAGACCCAGTACTTC
>-|TRBJ1-5|TRBV6-1|-|16
CASSEAGTPKGLPQHF
TGTGCCAGCAGTGAAGCCGGGACACCTAAAGGTCTGCCCCAGCATTTT
>-|TRBJ2-7|TRBV30|-|13
CAWSVGQLYEQYF
TGTGCCTGGAGTGTCGGGCAACTCTACGAGCAGTACTTC
>-|TRBJ2-2|TRBV5-4|-|14
CASRQDINTGELFF
TGTGCCAGCAGACAGGACATCAACACCGGGGAGCTGTTTTTT
>TRBD1|TRBJ1-2|TRBV5-1|-|14
CASSLGQGNPGYTF
TGCGCCAGCAGCTTGGGACAGGGGAATCCTGGCTACACCTTC
>-|TRBJ1-1|TRBV15|-|13
CATTWGGNTEAFF
TGTGCCACCACGTGGGGGGGGAACACTGAAGCTTTCTTT
>-|TRBJ2-7|TRBV30|-|11
CAWMGTYEQYF
TGTGCCTGGATGGGCACCTACGAGCAGTACTTC
>TRBD2|TRBJ2-3|TRBV2|-|16
CASRARTSGGTDTQYF
TGTGCCAGCAGAGCCCGGACTAGCGGGGGCACAGATACGCAGTATTTT
>TRBD1|TRBJ2-7|TRBV19|once|13
CASSIQGANEQYF
TGTGCCAGTAGTATCCAGGGGGCTAACGAGCAGTACTTC
>TRBD1|TRBJ2-5|TRBV7-6|once|16
CASSLVGQGAFETQYF
TGTGCCAGCAGCTTAGTGGGACAGGGGGCCTTCGAGACCCAGTACTTC
>-|TRBJ1-1|TRBV5-1|-|16
CASSLGFSQVNTEAFF
TGCGCCAGCAGCTTGGGATTCTCCCAAGTGAACACTGAAGCTTTCTTT
>-|TRBJ2-3|TRBV5-1|-|15
CASSLSQGGTDTQYF
TGCGCCAGCAGCTTGTCACAGGGAGGAACAGATACGCAGTATTTT
>TRBD1|TRBJ1-6|TRBV30|once|14
CAWRGTGDNSPLHF
TGTGCCTGGAGAGGAACAGGGGATAATTCACCCCTCCACTTT
>-|TRBJ2-6|TRBV2|-|15
CASSVLDSGANVLTF
TGTGCCAGCAGTGTTTTAGACTCTGGGGCCAACGTCCTGACTTTC
>-|TRBJ1-4|TRBV19|-|15
CASSPRQATNEKLFF
TGTGCCAGTAGCCCCCGCCAGGCAACTAATGAAAAACTGTTTTTT
>-|TRBJ1-5|TRBV30|-|14
CASWAPGGNQPQHF
TGTGCCTCTTGGGCCCCCGGAGGCAATCAGCCCCAGCATTTT
>TRBD1|TRBJ1-1|TRBV29-1|-|12
CSVADRGTEAFF
TGCAGCGTTGCGGACAGGGGAACTGAAGCTTTCTTT
>-|TRBJ2-3|TRBV14|-|15
CASSPPGRSTDTQYF
TGTGCCAGCAGCCCCCCGGGGCGCAGCACAGATACGCAGTATTTT
>TRBD1|TRBJ1-1|TRBV6-5|-|15
CASSSGTGSNTEAFF
TGTGCCAGCAGTTCAGGGACAGGATCGAACACTGAAGCTTTCTTT
>TRBD2|TRBJ2-5|TRBV7-8|-|15
CASSSIAGVWETQYF
TGTGCCAGCAGTTCGATAGCGGGGGTATGGGAGACCCAGTACTTC
>TRBD1|TRBJ1-4|TRBV4-2|-|14
CGSSLLPGGEKLFF
TGTGGCAGCAGCTTGCTACCAGGGGGGGAAAAACTGTTTTTT
>-|TRBJ1-1|TRBV28|-|16
CASSRTTSRGGTEAFF
TGTGCCAGCAGCCGTACTACCTCTCGGGGGGGAACTGAAGCTTTCTTT